Listed here are 17 T cell receptor beta chains from one sample, sequenced in a study of blood T cell repertoires in COVID-19. Profiled with immunoSEQ multiplex PCR; TCRdb holds only in-frame clones, not every one. Counted here are about 240,000 clones, around nine tenths occurring once; the ten biggest clones make up more than 0.8%. The sequencing input was peripheral blood. The receptor source for this set is a man younger than 40 with COVID-19, enrolled during active disease.

The chain couples TRBV7-9 to TRBJ1-3, with D unclear. Trimming took off 5 bases at V and 4 bases at J, with 9 bases between the two ends. Looked up from germline, CDR1 is SEHNR and CDR2 is FQNEAQ (reference sequence). The CDR3 is 13 residues long. CDR3 amino acids: CASSLEHGNTIYF. CDR3 bases: TGTGCCAGCAGCCTCGAGCACGGAAACACCATATATTTT.

The J gene is TRBJ1-2, the V gene TRBV29-1; 7 bases agree with TRBD1. The J segment lost 6 bases and the V segment lost 6 bases, leaving 16 bases of the junction unmatched. The CDR3 is 15 residues long. Per the germline V gene, CDR1 is SQVTM and CDR2 is ANQGSEA. The CDR3, as DNA: TGCAGCGTGTCCCCCGCGACAGGGAGGATCCATGGCTACACCTTC. Translating it yields CSVSPATGRIHGYTF.

V usage is TRBV12-3 or TRBV12-4 and J usage is TRBJ1-6; possibly TRBD1 for D (5 bases). V was cut by 4 bases and J by 10 bases, with 8 bases left in between. The CDR3 has 12 residues. The CDR3 sequence is CASSSGNSPLHF. Here the CDR3 DNA reads TGTGCCAGCAGTTCAGGGAACTCACCCCTCCACTTT.

This clone has only one observation. This chain uses TRBV5-1 with TRBJ1-1; 7 bases are a match to TRBD1. The CDR3 length is 12 residues. V dropped 4 bases and J dropped 6; count of bases not matched to a gene: 3. Per germline, CDR1 SGHRS and CDR2 YFSETQ. The CDR3 here is CASSVTGAEAFF. DNA for the CDR3: TGCGCCAGCAGCGTTACAGGGGCTGAAGCTTTCTTT.

The J gene is TRBJ1-5, the V gene TRBV28; a weak D match, TRBD1 (5 bases). Trimming pared 4 bases from V and 5 bases from J, leaving 15 bases between. The CDR3 is 15 amino acids. CDR1 and CDR2 from the germline V gene are MDHEN and SYDVKM. The CDR3 DNA is TGTGCCAGCAGTTCGGTGACAGCAGGGCATCAGCCCCAGCATTTT. It specifies CASSSVTAGHQPQHF.

The rearrangement uses TRBV11-2 and TRBJ2-7; the D is unclear. This CDR3 is 13 amino acids long. Germline V gene data show CDR1 as SGHAT and CDR2 as FQNNGV. Trimming removed 1 base at V and 3 bases at J, with 7 bases between. In DNA, the CDR3 is TGTGCCAGCAGCTTAGTAGAGCTCTACGAGCAGTACTTC. It is translated as CASSLVELYEQYF.

The chain links TRBV11-3 to TRBJ2-2, with a weak D call TRBD1 (5 bases). CDR1 is SGHNT and CDR2 is YENEEA in the germline V gene. Trimming left V 5 bases short and J 3 bases short, with 10 bases between. The CDR3 loop spans 14 amino acids. This CDR3 reads CASSPQGDTGELFF. CDR3 nucleotide sequence: TGTGCCAGCAGCCCCCAAGGGGACACCGGGGAGCTGTTTTTT. Supplemented by reference TRBV11-3 and TRBJ2-2, the full variable domain reads EAGVVQSPRYKIIEKKQPVAFWCNPISGHNTLYWYLQNLGQGPELLIRYENEEAVDDSQLPKDRFSAERLKGVDSTLKIQPAELGDSAVYLCASSPQGDTGELFFGEGSRLTVL.

This chain joins TRBV28 and TRBJ1-3; D remains unclear. The CDR3 runs 14 residues. Germline V gene sequence: CDR1 MDHEN, CDR2 SYDVKM. Trimming cost V 3 bases and J 2 bases, with 8 bases left between them. The CDR3 is CASSLPRAGNTIYF. Written as DNA, the CDR3 is TGTGCCAGCAGTTTGCCGAGGGCTGGAAACACCATATATTTT.

This chain links TRBV5-4 with TRBJ1-1; 8 bases agree with TRBD1. This CDR3 region has 15 residues. Losses at the gene ends were 4 bases for V and 1 base for J; bases not matched to a gene: 6. CDR1 and CDR2 from the germline V gene are SGHNT and YYREEE (reference sequence). CDR3 amino acids: CASSPSTGANTEAFF. The CDR3 DNA sequence: TGTGCCAGCAGCCCCTCGACAGGGGCGAACACTGAAGCTTTCTTT.

This chain connects TRBV7-9 to TRBJ1-1; the match to TRBD1 covers 7 bases. Germline V gene lookup returns CDR1 SEHNR and CDR2 FQNEAQ (reference sequence). The CDR3 consists of 14 residues. V trimming: 5 bases; J trimming: 5 bases; junction bases outside the gene matches: 8. CDR3 in amino acids: CASSPRQGGTEAFF. The CDR3 nucleotides are TGTGCCAGCAGCCCCAGACAGGGTGGAACTGAAGCTTTCTTT.

The chain uses TRBV25-1 and TRBJ2-6; D might be TRBD2 (6 bases). CDR3 length equals 17 residues. CDR1 is MGHDK and CDR2 is SYGVNS in the germline V gene. Between the trimmed V and J ends, which lost 3 bases and 0 bases, there was a span of 12 bases. CDR3 DNA sequence: TGTGCCAGCAGTGAGGTTGGAGGGCGCTCTGGGGCCAACGTCCTGACTTTC. This gives the protein CASSEVGGRSGANVLTF.

The DNA of the CDR3 is TGTGCCAGCAGCTCTACTAGCGGGGTCCACCGCGGGGAGCTGTTTTTT. Translating it yields CASSSTSGVHRGELFF. J is TRBJ2-2 and V is TRBV11-2; 10 bases are a match to TRBD2. Trimming at V came to 4 bases and at J to 7 bases, leaving 9 bases not matched to a gene. Looked up from germline, CDR1 is SGHAT and CDR2 is FQNNGV. The CDR3 extends over 16 amino acids.

The rearrangement uses TRBV7-3 and TRBJ1-1, with D hard to call. V was shortened by 4 bases and J by 7 bases, with 13 bases between the two germline ends. Germline values: CDR1 SGHTA, CDR2 FQGTGA. The length of the CDR3 is 13 residues. CDR3 nucleotide sequence: TGTGCCAGCAGCTCCACCAAATCGGGTGAAGCTTTCTTT. Encoded protein: CASSSTKSGEAFF.

The V gene is TRBV12-3 or TRBV12-4, the J gene TRBJ2-7; D perhaps matches TRBD1 (5 bases). This CDR3 is 13 amino acids long. V was trimmed by 4 bases and J by 6 bases, leaving 13 bases between them. The CDR3 loop reads CASSSQGSSEQYF. The CDR3 nucleotides read TGTGCCAGCAGTTCGCAGGGAAGCAGCGAGCAGTACTTC.

The CDR3 DNA reads TGTGCCAGTAGTATGGGCAGGCTGGGCCCAACTAATGAAAAACTGTTTTTT. It is translated as CASSMGRLGPTNEKLFF. The chain couples TRBV19 to TRBJ1-4; D remains unclear. Between the trimmed V and J ends, which lost 3 bases and 0 bases, there was a span of 14 bases. This CDR3 is built from 17 residues. The germline gives CDR1 LNHDA, CDR2 SQIVND (reference sequence).

The J gene is TRBJ2-7, the V gene TRBV10-2; 11 nucleotides align to TRBD2. V gave up 6 bases and J gave up 0 bases; unmatched junction bases: 10. This CDR3 comprises 17 residues. CDR1 and CDR2 (germline): WSHSY, SAAADI. The CDR3 protein is CASRSASGGLHSYEQYF. Written as DNA, the CDR3 is TGCGCCAGCAGATCGGCTAGCGGGGGGCTCCACTCCTACGAGCAGTACTTC.

This chain links TRBV5-6 with TRBJ1-2; 8 positions match TRBD1. J gave up 8 bases and V 5 bases, and 8 bases lay outside the gene matches. This CDR3 has 13 residues. Germline loops: CDR1 SGHDT, CDR2 YYEEEE. CDR3 sequence reads: CASSPTGVYGYTF. The CDR3 nucleotides read TGTGCCAGCAGTCCGACAGGGGTTTACGGCTACACCTTC.